The clone carrying this TCR beta chain appeared many times. Its antigen is unknown. The investigators reverse transcribed all of the isolated RNA, so they sequenced expressed TCRB transcripts. This table comes from immunoSEQ multiplex PCR, and its TCRdb copy is limited to in-frame clones, with some not included. Among about 370,000 clones listed, around a tenth were seen once. Trimming left V 5 bases short and J 11 bases short, with 24 bases between. Germline V gene data show CDR1 as MDHEN and CDR2 as SYDVKM. This CDR3 region has 15 residues. This specimen belongs to a study of beta chain features in type 1 diabetes. Overall study findings and caveats: Still unanswered here is whether HLA type influences TCRB rearrangement. Shortening that was moderate but significant affected the TCRB CDR3s of Type 1 diabetes patients in all four CD4+ subsets.

Sorted CD4+ subsets: naive, central memory, regulatory, stem cell-like memory (CD45RO/CCR7/CD25/CD127/CD95/CD27 panel). Input material: central memory CD4+ T cells from blood. This receptor was taken from a man aged 25 to 40 with type 1 diabetes. The J gene is TRBJ1-1, the V gene TRBV28; D is ambiguous. The CDR3 nucleotides are TGTGCCAGCAGTCTCCCGAACATTCTGCGTGGGAATGCTTTCTTT. It translates to CASSLPNILRGNAFF.